The 18 T cell receptor beta chains presented below share a single source sample, sequenced in a study of shared clonotypes between healthy human individuals. CD8 cells classed as naive were CD45RO-negative and positively selected for CCR7, excluding terminally differentiated effector memory CD45RA+ cells. Assay used: immunoSEQ multiplex PCR; TCRdb lists only in-frame clones, some missing. Here the sample spans around 2,000,000 clones, about 93% being singletons. Input material: naive CD8+ T cells from PBMCs. All receptors come from a man between 18 and 29 years old in good health. Some clones in this sample may be carry-over from other donors' samples.

The genes are TRBV27 and TRBJ2-1; 11 bases map to TRBD2. V trimming: 7 bases; J trimming: 5 bases; junction bases outside the gene matches: 7. Looked up from germline, CDR1 is MNHEY and CDR2 is SMNVEV (reference sequence). The CDR3 spans 15 residues. The CDR3 region is CASIPGTSGNNEQFF. CDR3 bases: TGTGCCAGCATCCCAGGGACTAGCGGCAACAATGAGCAGTTCTTC.

The rearrangement links TRBV4-3 to TRBJ1-1; TRBD1 matches at 8 bases. The germline CDR1 and CDR2 sequences are LGHNA and YSLEER. Trimming cost V 0 bases and J 11 bases; bases outside gene matches: 8. This CDR3 is built from 14 residues. The CDR3 is CASSQDSDRERAFF. The CDR3 coding sequence is TGCGCCAGCAGCCAAGATTCGGACAGGGAGAGGGCTTTCTTT.

This clone came up once. V gene TRBV27 combines with J gene TRBJ2-3; 10 bases line up with TRBD2. Germline V gene data show CDR1 as MNHEY and CDR2 as SMNVEV (reference sequence). The CDR3 runs 14 residues. Losses at the gene ends were 7 bases for V and 0 bases for J; bases not matched to a gene: 1. CDR3 in amino acids: CASKLAGSTDTQYF. The CDR3 DNA follows: TGTGCCAGCAAACTAGCGGGGAGCACAGATACGCAGTATTTT.

The chain joins TRBV7-9 to TRBJ1-1, with 7 positions matching TRBD1. CDR1 SEHNR and CDR2 FQNEAQ come from the germline V gene (reference sequence). The CDR3 totals 15 residues. The J segment lost 1 base and the V segment lost 1 base, leaving 3 bases of the junction unmatched. CDR3 nucleotides: TGTGCCAGCAGCTTAGGGGGACAGCCGAACACTGAAGCTTTCTTT. Its translation is CASSLGGQPNTEAFF.

The V call is TRBV6-1, the J call TRBJ2-1; 11 bases agree with TRBD1. CDR1 and CDR2 (germline): MNHNS, SASEGT. The V gene end was trimmed by 6 bases and the J gene end by 7 bases; junction bases not matched to a gene: 8. The CDR3 loop spans 15 amino acids. CDR3: CASRTDRGHLNEQFF. The CDR3 bases are TGTGCCAGCAGAACGGACAGGGGGCATTTGAATGAGCAGTTCTTC.

This chain joins TRBV5-4 and TRBJ2-3, with 7 bases aligning to TRBD2. Per germline, CDR1 SGHNT and CDR2 YYREEE (reference sequence). The CDR3 runs 15 residues. Losses at the gene ends were 3 bases for V and 11 bases for J; bases not matched to a gene: 15. CDR3 bases: TGTGCCAGCAGCTACCCCGGGACTCCGGGGGGAGGGCAGTATTTT. Amino acid sequence: CASSYPGTPGGGQYF.

V and J are TRBV27 and TRBJ2-1; D is uncertain. The germline CDR1 and CDR2 sequences are MNHEY and SMNVEV (reference sequence). CDR3 size: 13 residues. V lost 1 base to trimming and J lost 8 bases, with 9 bases between them. The CDR3: CASSLYSSHEQFF. The DNA of the CDR3 is TGTGCCAGCAGTTTATACTCCTCCCATGAGCAGTTCTTC.

The chain employs TRBV28 and TRBJ1-5; maybe TRBD1 (5 bases). Germline-derived CDR1 and CDR2 are MDHEN and SYDVKM. The CDR3 is 15 residues long. Trimming removed 8 bases from V and 7 bases from J, with 21 bases in between. The CDR3 coding sequence is TGTGCCAGCCGAGCCGAGGGACCGGGCCCCCAGCCCCAGCATTTT. Translating it yields CASRAEGPGPQPQHF.

The table lists this clone with a few counts. This chain links TRBV5-5 with TRBJ2-7; D is undetermined. The V end lost 4 bases, the J end lost 0 bases, and 8 bases lay between the germline ends. There are 13 residues in the CDR3. Germline V gives CDR1 SGHKS, CDR2 YYEKEE (reference sequence). The CDR3 region is CASSLGHSYEQYF. The CDR3 bases are TGTGCCAGCAGCCTTGGCCACTCCTACGAGCAGTACTTC.

This rearrangement joins TRBV7-6 to TRBJ1-5, with D possibly matching TRBD1 (5 bases). This CDR3 spans 14 amino acids. V was pared by 1 base and J by 7 bases, with 11 bases between. From germline, CDR1 is SGHVS and CDR2 FNYEAQ. DNA for the CDR3: TGTGCCAGCAGCTTAGGGGGCGAGGGACAGCCCCAGCATTTT. It yields the protein CASSLGGEGQPQHF.

The genes are TRBV4-3 and TRBJ2-1; a possible D gene is TRBD2 (6 bases). CDR1 and CDR2 (germline): LGHNA, YSLEER. The CDR3 sequence is 15 residues long. V lost 0 bases to trimming and J lost 6 bases, with 12 bases between them. The CDR3 is CASSQDRRDGNEQFF. The CDR3 coding sequence is TGCGCCAGCAGCCAAGATCGGCGGGATGGCAATGAGCAGTTCTTC.

The chain is built from TRBV28 and TRBJ1-4, with D hard to call. This CDR3 comprises 13 residues. CDR1 is MDHEN, CDR2 SYDVKM, per germline. Trimming stripped 9 bases from V and 0 bases from J, with 8 bases between. CDR3 sequence reads: CASSTSTNEKLFF. The CDR3 nucleotides read TGTGCCAGTTCGACCTCAACTAATGAAAAACTGTTTTTT.

V usage is TRBV6-5 and J usage is TRBJ2-7; 10 nucleotides agree with TRBD1. The CDR3 has 12 residues. Germline V lookup: CDR1 MNHEY, CDR2 SVGAGI. The ends lost 6 bases at V and 6 bases at J; junction bases unmatched: 2. The CDR3 nucleotides read TGTGCCAGCAGGGACAGGGGGTTCGAGCAGTACTTC. It codes for CASRDRGFEQYF.

This chain links TRBV28 with TRBJ2-2; 7 bases fit TRBD2. With V trimmed by 4 bases and J by 0 bases, 11 bases remained unmatched. Per germline, CDR1 MDHEN and CDR2 SYDVKM. The CDR3 extends over 18 amino acids. DNA of the CDR3: TGTGCCAGCAGTTCATCCAATCTAGCGGAGGCGAACACCGGGGAGCTGTTTTTT. Protein product: CASSSSNLAEANTGELFF. The full variable domain, its missing parts supplied by reference TRBV28 and TRBJ2-2, is DVKVTQSSRYLVKRTGEKVFLECVQDMDHENMFWYRQDPGLGLRLIYFSYDVKMKEKGDIPEGYSVSREKKERFSLILESASTNQTSMYLCASSSSNLAEANTGELFFGEGSRLTVL.

The J gene is TRBJ2-7, the V gene TRBV28, with TRBD2 matching 10 bases. The CDR3 is made up of 15 amino acids. With 9 bases clipped from V and 5 bases from J, the junction kept 13 bases outside the gene matches. The germline gives CDR1 MDHEN, CDR2 SYDVKM. CDR3 residues: CASTIAGGESNEQYF. The DNA for the CDR3 is TGTGCCAGTACTATAGCGGGAGGAGAATCCAACGAGCAGTACTTC.

The table lists this clone with a count of one. The rearrangement uses TRBV7-9 and TRBJ2-7; TRBD2 matches 9 bases. This CDR3 comprises 15 residues. Germline lookup yields CDR1 SEHNR and CDR2 FQNEAQ (reference sequence). Trimming removed 1 base from V and 4 bases from J; junction bases left unmatched: 5. The CDR3 loop reads CASSLGASGNYEQYF. CDR3 DNA sequence: TGTGCCAGCAGCTTAGGCGCTAGCGGGAATTACGAGCAGTACTTC.

This clone was detected once. The rearrangement links TRBV27 to TRBJ2-2; D is unresolved. Germline V gene data show CDR1 as MNHEY and CDR2 as SMNVEV (reference sequence). The CDR3 loop spans 15 amino acids. V lost 0 bases to trimming and J lost 4 bases, with 9 bases between them. CDR3 sequence (DNA): TGTGCCAGCAGTTTATCGAGTATTTTCACCGGGGAGCTGTTTTTT. It specifies CASSLSSIFTGELFF.

This chain connects TRBV4-3 to TRBJ1-1, with D tentatively TRBD1 (5 bases). Germline values: CDR1 LGHNA, CDR2 YSLEER. V was shortened by 0 bases and J by 4 bases, with 9 bases between the two germline ends. CDR3 size: 14 residues. This chain's CDR3 is CASSQDSRATEAFF. CDR3 in DNA: TGCGCCAGCAGCCAAGATAGCAGGGCCACTGAAGCTTTCTTT.